The 23 T cell receptor beta chains below all came from one sample that was sequenced in a study of CD8 T cells in Susac syndrome. Reverse transcription of roughly 0.45 to 1 ug RNA was performed with random hexamers. TCRdb used MiXCR to reprocess the immunoSEQ multiplex PCR reads, holding one entry per CDR3 protein. This repertoire shows around 140,000 distinct CDR3 sequences, approximately 95% found once; its top ten account for 0.14%. Input material: CD4+ T cells from PBMCs. The receptors come from a human donor with Susac syndrome.

V is TRBV9 and J is TRBJ1-1; TRBD1 agrees at 7 bases. Germline CDR1 and CDR2: SGDLS and YYNGEE. Trimming cost V 4 bases and J 1 base; bases outside gene matches: 7. The CDR3 has 15 residues. CDR3 in DNA: TGTGCCAGCAGCCCCCGGACAGGTCGGAACACTGAAGCTTTCTTT. Translating it yields CASSPRTGRNTEAFF.

The chain joins TRBV5-1 to TRBJ2-1; 10 nucleotides agree with TRBD2. Germline V lookup: CDR1 SGHRS, CDR2 YFSETQ. V gave up 2 bases and J gave up 8 bases; unmatched junction bases: 7. The CDR3 is 15 amino acids. The CDR3 DNA follows: TGCGCCAGCAGCTTAGGAGCGGGGGGGCCCCATGAGCAGTTCTTC. Its translation: CASSLGAGGPHEQFF.

This chain links TRBV19 with TRBJ2-1; 10 bases are shared with TRBD2. After removal of 9 bases from V and 1 base from J, the junction contained 15 bases not matched to a gene. The CDR3 totals 18 residues. Germline V gives CDR1 LNHDA, CDR2 SQIVND (reference sequence). The CDR3 coding sequence is TGTGCCAGATCATACCCCAGCGGGAGGGCCGGGTCCTACAATGAGCAGTTCTTC. It translates to CARSYPSGRAGSYNEQFF. The full variable domain, in which reference TRBV19 and TRBJ2-1 provide the parts outside the CDR3, is DGGITQSPKYLFRKEGQNVTLSCEQNLNHDAMYWYRQDPGQGLRLIYYSQIVNDFQKGDIAEGYSVSREKKESFPLTVTSAQKNPTAFYLCARSYPSGRAGSYNEQFFGPGTRLTVL.

The chain joins TRBV20-1 to TRBJ1-5; tentative D call: TRBD1 (5 bases). Germline CDR1 DFQATT, CDR2 SNEGSKA (reference sequence). V dropped 8 bases and J dropped 2 bases, with 13 bases sitting between them. CDR3 size: 13 residues. The CDR3, as DNA: TGCAGTAATGGGTTGGGGGGCAATCAGCCCCAGCATTTT. This sequence encodes CSNGLGGNQPQHF.

V gene TRBV20-1 combines with J gene TRBJ1-1; 9 bases line up with TRBD1. CDR1 is DFQATT and CDR2 is SNEGSKA in the germline V gene (reference sequence). Losses at the gene ends were 5 bases for V and 7 bases for J; bases not matched to a gene: 8. The CDR3 is 13 residues long. DNA for the CDR3: TGCAGTGCTGGCTCGGGACAGGGCATTGAAGCTTTCTTT. It is translated as CSAGSGQGIEAFF.

V and J are TRBV7-2 and TRBJ2-7, with 11 bases lining up with TRBD1. The CDR3 consists of 16 residues. Unmatched junction bases numbered 6, after V lost 4 bases and J lost 1 base. The germline V gene encodes CDR1 SGHTA and CDR2 FQGNSA. DNA of the CDR3: TGTGCCAGCAGCTCCGGACAGGGGGCGGTATCCTACGAGCAGTACTTC. It is translated as CASSSGQGAVSYEQYF.

The table lists this clonotype with a count of one. V and J are TRBV23-1 and TRBJ2-7; tentatively, D is TRBD1 (5 bases). TRBV23-1 is flagged as an ORF with uncertain function. V lost 6 bases and J lost 2, with 14 bases in between. The CDR3 is 14 residues long. CDR3 in amino acids: CASSRAGRTYEQYF. The CDR3 nucleotides read TGCGCCAGCAGCCGGGCAGGGCGTACCTACGAGCAGTACTTC.

This clonotype was picked up a small number of times. The chain recombines TRBV9 with TRBJ1-2; weak D call: TRBD1 (5 bases). Germline CDR1 reads SGDLS; CDR2 reads YYNGEE. Deletions cut 7 bases from V and 5 bases from J, with 6 bases between. The CDR3 totals 10 residues. CDR3 coding DNA: TGTGCCAGCGGGGGATATGGCTACACCTTC. Encoded protein: CASGGYGYTF.

This sequence joins TRBV5-1 and TRBJ2-3; D remains unclear. The germline V gene has CDR1 SGHRS and CDR2 YFSETQ. The CDR3 loop spans 12 amino acids. The V gene lost 4 bases and the J gene lost 2 bases, with 5 bases spanning the gap. CDR3 nucleotides: TGCGCCAGCAGCCTCCTCACAGATACGCAGTATTTT. Protein sequence: CASSLLTDTQYF.

This clonotype is a singleton in its sample. The gene calls are TRBV30 and TRBJ2-3, with a possible D match to TRBD2 (6 bases). This CDR3 has 14 residues. Between the trimmed V and J ends, which lost 4 bases and 5 bases, there was a span of 16 bases. Germline CDR1 is GTSNPN and CDR2 is SVGIG (reference sequence). CDR3 nucleotides: TGTGCCTGGAACTCCAGGAGGCGGGAAGATACGCAGTATTTT. As protein: CAWNSRRREDTQYF.

V is TRBV5-6 and J is TRBJ2-1, with a tentative D call TRBD1 (6 bases). V was trimmed by 4 bases and J by 5 bases, leaving 16 bases between them. Germline V CDR1 and CDR2: SGHDT, YYEEEE. The CDR3 runs 15 residues. The CDR3: CASSREGQGHNEQFF. The CDR3 nucleotides are TGTGCCAGCAGCCGTGAGGGGCAGGGGCACAATGAGCAGTTCTTC.

The V gene is TRBV7-3, the J gene TRBJ1-6, with TRBD1 matching over 8 bases. This CDR3 has 14 residues. The V gene's germline CDR1 is SGHTA and CDR2 FQGTGA. After removal of 6 bases from V and 9 bases from J, the junction contained 7 bases not matched to a gene. The CDR3 sequence is CASSLGQGVSPLHF. CDR3 in DNA: TGTGCCAGCAGTCTTGGACAGGGTGTTTCACCCCTCCACTTT. Looking up the rest from reference TRBV7-3 and TRBJ1-6 gives the full variable domain: GAGVSQTPSNKVTEKGKYVELRCDPISGHTALYWYRQSLGQGPEFLIYFQGTGAADDSGLPNDRFFAVRPEGSVSTLKIQRTERGDSAVYLCASSLGQGVSPLHFGNGTRLTVT.

CDR3 bases: TGTGCCAGCAGTTTGGACAGTTCTTATTCACCCCTCCACTTT. Protein sequence: CASSLDSSYSPLHF. The chain couples TRBV12-3 or TRBV12-4 to TRBJ1-6, with D tentatively TRBD1 (6 bases). The CDR3 runs to 14 residues. V lost 3 bases to trimming and J lost 8 bases, with 11 bases between them.

The CDR3: CASSFVAGSADTQYF. CDR3 nucleotides: TGTGCCAGCAGCTTTGTAGCGGGAAGTGCAGATACGCAGTATTTT. V gene TRBV7-2 combines with J gene TRBJ2-3; the match to TRBD2 covers 8 bases. Losses at the gene ends were 3 bases for V and 4 bases for J; bases not matched to a gene: 6. The length of the CDR3 is 15 residues. Looked up from germline, CDR1 is SGHTA and CDR2 is FQGNSA.

This clonotype has only one observation. The chain carries TRBV2 and TRBJ2-1, with a weak D call TRBD2 (5 bases). The V end was cut by 0 bases, the J end by 7 bases, with 10 bases between. CDR1 and CDR2 (germline): SNHLY, FYNNEI. The CDR3 length is 14 residues. The CDR3 spells CASSEAGARNEQFF. The DNA for the CDR3 is TGTGCCAGCAGTGAAGCGGGAGCGAGGAATGAGCAGTTCTTC.

CDR3: CASSDSIGQGADTQYF. CDR3 bases: TGTGCCAGCAGTGACTCGATTGGACAGGGGGCAGATACGCAGTATTTT. The V gene is TRBV6-4, the J gene TRBJ2-3, with 10 bases aligning to TRBD1. CDR3 length equals 16 residues. Germline trimming cut 0 bases from V and 4 bases from J; bases unmatched to any gene: 4. CDR1 and CDR2 (germline): MRHNA, SNTAGT.

The chain couples TRBV30 to TRBJ2-7, with 7 bases identical to TRBD1. From germline, CDR1 is GTSNPN and CDR2 SVGIG (reference sequence). The trim removed 4 bases at V and 6 bases at J, leaving 9 bases unmatched. This CDR3 is 13 amino acids long. The CDR3, as DNA: TGTGCCTGGACCCGACAGGGCACAAGCGAGCAGTACTTC. It is translated as CAWTRQGTSEQYF.

The V and J genes are TRBV29-1 and TRBJ1-1; a possible D gene is TRBD1 (6 bases). The CDR3 is made up of 16 amino acids. V lost 3 bases and J 4 bases, leaving 21 bases between the germline ends. Germline V CDR1 and CDR2: SQVTM, ANQGSEA. CDR3 coding DNA: TGCAGCGTTGATAGGGCAGGGGCCGTGTTGGGCACTGAAGCTTTCTTT. Protein product: CSVDRAGAVLGTEAFF.

This clonotype was counted once. V gene TRBV30 combines with J gene TRBJ1-3; D is unclear. V lost 3 bases and J lost 0, with 12 bases in between. The CDR3 is made up of 15 amino acids. The germline V gene encodes CDR1 GTSNPN and CDR2 SVGIG (reference sequence). The CDR3 loop is CAWRALGGSGNTIYF. Here the CDR3 DNA reads TGTGCCTGGAGGGCCTTGGGCGGCTCTGGAAACACCATATATTTT.

The chain couples TRBV27 to TRBJ2-1, with D possibly TRBD2 on 7 matching bases. The CDR3 covers 16 residues. V was cut by 5 bases and J by 8 bases, with 22 bases left in between. Germline V CDR1 and CDR2: MNHEY, SMNVEV (reference sequence). This chain's CDR3 is CASSGGGGLGYHEQFF. The CDR3, as DNA: TGTGCCAGCAGTGGGGGCGGCGGACTAGGGTACCATGAGCAGTTCTTC.

The rearrangement links TRBV6-6 to TRBJ2-5; D tentatively reads TRBD1 or TRBD2 (5 bases each). The CDR3 sequence is 14 residues long. Germline V gene sequence: CDR1 MNHNY, CDR2 SVGAGI (reference sequence). Between the trimmed V and J ends, which lost 4 bases and 5 bases, there was a span of 14 bases. The CDR3 bases are TGTGCCAGCAGTTCCGCAGGGTCGGGGGAGACCCAGTACTTC. It is translated as CASSSAGSGETQYF.

This clonotype has only one observation. The chain has TRBV3-1 and TRBJ2-5; weak D call: TRBD2 (7 bases). Germline loops: CDR1 LGHDT, CDR2 YNNKEL (reference sequence). This CDR3 has 16 residues. V dropped 3 bases and J dropped 5 bases, with 19 bases sitting between them. DNA of the CDR3: TGTGCCAGCAGCCAGAGGGGGAGGGGGGGTGTGGAGACCCAGTACTTC. Translated, it gives CASSQRGRGGVETQYF.

V is TRBV6-1 and J is TRBJ2-2; tentatively, D is TRBD1 (6 bases). Germline lookup yields CDR1 MNHNS and CDR2 SASEGT. The CDR3 covers 14 residues. V lost 5 bases and J 8 bases, leaving 15 bases between the germline ends. For the CDR3, the DNA is TGTGCCAGCAGTAGTAGGCAGGGGAAAGGGGAGCTGTTTTTT. Translated: CASSSRQGKGELFF.